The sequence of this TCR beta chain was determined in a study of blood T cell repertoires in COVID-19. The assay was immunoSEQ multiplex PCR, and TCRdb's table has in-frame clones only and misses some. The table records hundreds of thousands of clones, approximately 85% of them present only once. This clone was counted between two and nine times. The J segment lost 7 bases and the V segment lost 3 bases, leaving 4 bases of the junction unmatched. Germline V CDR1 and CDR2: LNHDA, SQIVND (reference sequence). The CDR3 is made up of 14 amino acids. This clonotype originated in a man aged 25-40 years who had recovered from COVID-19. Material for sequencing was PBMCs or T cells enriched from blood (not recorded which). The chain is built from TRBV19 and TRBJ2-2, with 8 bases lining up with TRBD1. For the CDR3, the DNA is TGTGCCAGTAGTATGGGGACAGGATTCGGGGAGCTGTTTTTT. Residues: CASSMGTGFGELFF.